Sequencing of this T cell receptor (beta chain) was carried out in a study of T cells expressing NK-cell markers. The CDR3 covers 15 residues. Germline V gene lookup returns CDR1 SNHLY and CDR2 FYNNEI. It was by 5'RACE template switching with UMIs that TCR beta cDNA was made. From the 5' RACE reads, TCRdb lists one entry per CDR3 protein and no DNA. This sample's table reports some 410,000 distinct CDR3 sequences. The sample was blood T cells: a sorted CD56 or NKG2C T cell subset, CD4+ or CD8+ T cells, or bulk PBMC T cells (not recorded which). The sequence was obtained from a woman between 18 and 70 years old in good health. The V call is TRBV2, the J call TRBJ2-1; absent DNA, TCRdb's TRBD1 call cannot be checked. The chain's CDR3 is CASSGAGGEYNEQFF.